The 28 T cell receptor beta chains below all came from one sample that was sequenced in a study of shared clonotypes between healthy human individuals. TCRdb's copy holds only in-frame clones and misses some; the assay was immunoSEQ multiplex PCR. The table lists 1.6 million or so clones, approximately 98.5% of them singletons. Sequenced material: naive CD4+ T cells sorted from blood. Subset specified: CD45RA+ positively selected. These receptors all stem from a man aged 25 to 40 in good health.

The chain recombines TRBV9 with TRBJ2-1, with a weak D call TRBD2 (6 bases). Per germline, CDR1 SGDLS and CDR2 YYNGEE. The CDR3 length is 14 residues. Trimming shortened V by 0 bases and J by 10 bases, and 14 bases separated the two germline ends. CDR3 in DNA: TGTGCCAGCAGCGTAGCTAGCGAGACCCCGGAGCAGTTCTTC. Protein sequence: CASSVASETPEQFF.

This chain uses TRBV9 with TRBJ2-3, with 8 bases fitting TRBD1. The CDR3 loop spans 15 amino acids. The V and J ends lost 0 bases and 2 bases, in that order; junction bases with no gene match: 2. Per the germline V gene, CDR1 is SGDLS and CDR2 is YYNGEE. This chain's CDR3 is CASSVDQGATDTQYF. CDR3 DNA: TGTGCCAGCAGCGTAGATCAGGGGGCCACAGATACGCAGTATTTT.

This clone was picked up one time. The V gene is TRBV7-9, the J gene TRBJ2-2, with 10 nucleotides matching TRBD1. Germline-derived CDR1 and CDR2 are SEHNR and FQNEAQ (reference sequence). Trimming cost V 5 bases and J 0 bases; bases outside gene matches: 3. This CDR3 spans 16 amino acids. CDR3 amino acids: CASSPGTGANTGELFF. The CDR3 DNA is TGTGCCAGCAGCCCGGGGACAGGGGCGAACACCGGGGAGCTGTTTTTT.

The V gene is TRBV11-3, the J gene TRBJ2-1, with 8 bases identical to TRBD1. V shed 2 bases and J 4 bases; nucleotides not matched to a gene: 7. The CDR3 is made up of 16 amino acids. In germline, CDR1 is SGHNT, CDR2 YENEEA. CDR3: CASSLRTGTGYNEQFF. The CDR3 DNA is TGTGCCAGCAGCTTACGGACCGGGACAGGATACAATGAGCAGTTCTTC.

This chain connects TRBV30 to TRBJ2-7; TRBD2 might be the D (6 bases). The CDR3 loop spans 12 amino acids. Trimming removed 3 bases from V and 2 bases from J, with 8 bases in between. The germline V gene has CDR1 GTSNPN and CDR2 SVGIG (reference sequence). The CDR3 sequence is CAWRGLAYEQYF. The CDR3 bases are TGTGCCTGGAGGGGACTGGCCTACGAGCAGTACTTC.

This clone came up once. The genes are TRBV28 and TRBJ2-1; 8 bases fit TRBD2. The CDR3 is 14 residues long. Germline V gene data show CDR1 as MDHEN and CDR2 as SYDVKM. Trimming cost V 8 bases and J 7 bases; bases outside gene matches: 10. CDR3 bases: TGTGCCAGCTTAGCGGGACAAAGGGATAATGAGCAGTTCTTC. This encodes CASLAGQRDNEQFF.

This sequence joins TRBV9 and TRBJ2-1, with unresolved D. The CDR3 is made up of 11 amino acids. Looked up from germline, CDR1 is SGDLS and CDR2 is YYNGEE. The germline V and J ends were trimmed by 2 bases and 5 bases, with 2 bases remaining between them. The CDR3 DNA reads TGTGCCAGCAGCGTTGACAATGAGCAGTTCTTC. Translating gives CASSVDNEQFF. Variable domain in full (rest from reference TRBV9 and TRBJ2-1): DSGVTQTPKHLITATGQRVTLRCSPRSGDLSVYWYQQSLDQGLQFLIQYYNGEERAKGNILERFSAQQFPDLHSELNLSSLELGDSALYFCASSVDNEQFFGPGTRLTVL.

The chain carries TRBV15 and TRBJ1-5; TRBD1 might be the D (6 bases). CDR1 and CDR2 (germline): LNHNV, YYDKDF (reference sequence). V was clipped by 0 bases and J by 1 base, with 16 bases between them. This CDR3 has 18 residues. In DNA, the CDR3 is TGTGCCACCAGCAGAGATGAACCTATAAGGGGGAGCAATCAGCCCCAGCATTTT. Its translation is CATSRDEPIRGSNQPQHF.

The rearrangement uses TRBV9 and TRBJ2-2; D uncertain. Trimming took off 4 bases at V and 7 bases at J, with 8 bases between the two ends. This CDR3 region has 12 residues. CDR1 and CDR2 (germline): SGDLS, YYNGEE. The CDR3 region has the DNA TGTGCCAGCAGCCCCCGTTTCGGGGAGCTGTTTTTT. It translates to CASSPRFGELFF.

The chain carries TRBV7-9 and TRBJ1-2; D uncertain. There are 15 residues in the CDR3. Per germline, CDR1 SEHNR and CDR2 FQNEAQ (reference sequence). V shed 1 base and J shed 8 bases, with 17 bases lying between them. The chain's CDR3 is CASSLGLGPSLGYTF. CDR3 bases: TGTGCCAGCAGCTTAGGTCTGGGCCCCTCGTTGGGCTACACCTTC. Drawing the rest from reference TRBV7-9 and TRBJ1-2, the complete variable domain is DTGVSQNPRHKITKRGQNVTFRCDPISEHNRLYWYRQTLGQGPEFLTYFQNEAQLEKSRLLSDRFSAERPKGSFSTLEIQRTEQGDSAMYLCASSLGLGPSLGYTFGSGTRLTVV.

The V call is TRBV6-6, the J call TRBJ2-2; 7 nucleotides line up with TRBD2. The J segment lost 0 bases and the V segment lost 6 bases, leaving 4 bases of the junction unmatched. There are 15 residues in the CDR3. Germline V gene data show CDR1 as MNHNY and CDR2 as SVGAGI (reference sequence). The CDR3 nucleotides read TGTGCCAGCAGGGCTAGCGGAGCGAACACCGGGGAGCTGTTTTTT. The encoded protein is CASRASGANTGELFF.

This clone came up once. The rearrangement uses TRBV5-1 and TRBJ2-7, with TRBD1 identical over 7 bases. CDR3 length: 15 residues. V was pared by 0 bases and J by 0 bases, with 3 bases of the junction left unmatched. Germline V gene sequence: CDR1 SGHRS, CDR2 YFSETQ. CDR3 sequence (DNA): TGCGCCAGCAGCTTGGATGCAGGGGGCTCCTACGAGCAGTACTTC. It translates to CASSLDAGGSYEQYF.

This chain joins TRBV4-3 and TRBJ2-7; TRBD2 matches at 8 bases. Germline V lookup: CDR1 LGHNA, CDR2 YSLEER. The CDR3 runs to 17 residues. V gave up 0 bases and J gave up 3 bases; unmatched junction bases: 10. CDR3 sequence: CASSQDPGGSSGYEQYF. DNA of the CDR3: TGCGCCAGCAGCCAAGATCCGGGAGGGTCCTCGGGCTACGAGCAGTACTTC.

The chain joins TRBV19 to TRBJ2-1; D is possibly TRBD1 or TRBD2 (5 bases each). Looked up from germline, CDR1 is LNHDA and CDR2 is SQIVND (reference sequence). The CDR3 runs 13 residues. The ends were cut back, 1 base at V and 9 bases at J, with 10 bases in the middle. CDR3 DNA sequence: TGTGCCAGTAGTATAGTTGTGGGGACTGAGCAGTTCTTC. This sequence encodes CASSIVVGTEQFF.

The CDR3 sequence: CASSLDTNPQIPRLIGQFF. In DNA form, the CDR3 reads TGTGCCAGCAGCTTAGACACAAACCCACAGATCCCTAGATTGATTGGGCAGTTCTTC. The V and J genes are TRBV7-2 and TRBJ2-1; D gene ambiguous. V was clipped by 1 base and J by 12 bases, with 31 bases between them. Germline CDR1 and CDR2: SGHTA and FQGNSA. This CDR3 is built from 19 residues.

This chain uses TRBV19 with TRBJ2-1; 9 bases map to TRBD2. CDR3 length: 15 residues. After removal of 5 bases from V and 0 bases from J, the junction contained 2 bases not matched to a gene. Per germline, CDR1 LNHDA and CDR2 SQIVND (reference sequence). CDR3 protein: CASSFSGSSYNEQFF. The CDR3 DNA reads TGTGCCAGTAGTTTTAGCGGGAGCTCCTACAATGAGCAGTTCTTC.

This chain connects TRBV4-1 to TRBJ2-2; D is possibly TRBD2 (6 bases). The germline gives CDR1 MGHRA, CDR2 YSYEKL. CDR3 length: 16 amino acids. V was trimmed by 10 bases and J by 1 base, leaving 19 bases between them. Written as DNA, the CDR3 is TGCGCCACCTCCCTACCCCCGGGGGAGAACACCGGGGAGCTGTTTTTT. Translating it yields CATSLPPGENTGELFF.

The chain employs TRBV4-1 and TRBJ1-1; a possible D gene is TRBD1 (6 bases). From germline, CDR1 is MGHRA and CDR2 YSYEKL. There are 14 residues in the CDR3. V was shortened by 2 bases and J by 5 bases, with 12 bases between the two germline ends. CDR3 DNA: TGCGCCAGCAGCCAATCTGGGGGCACGACTGAAGCTTTCTTT. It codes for CASSQSGGTTEAFF.

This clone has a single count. Here the CDR3 DNA reads TGTGCCAGCAGCCAAGATTTGAGGGCTTCCTACGAGCAGTACTTC. This gives the protein CASSQDLRASYEQYF. V gene TRBV4-2 combines with J gene TRBJ2-7; D perhaps matches TRBD2 (5 bases). V dropped 0 bases and J dropped 1 base, with 10 bases sitting between them. Germline V gene lookup returns CDR1 LGHNA and CDR2 YNFKEQ. The CDR3 extends over 15 amino acids.

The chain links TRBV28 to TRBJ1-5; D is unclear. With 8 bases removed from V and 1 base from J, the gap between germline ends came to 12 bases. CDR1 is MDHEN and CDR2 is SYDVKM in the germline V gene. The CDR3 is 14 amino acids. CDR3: CASGILQSNQPQHF. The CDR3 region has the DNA TGTGCCAGCGGGATCCTTCAAAGCAATCAGCCCCAGCATTTT.

The DNA of the CDR3 is TGTGCCAGCAGCTCGGGCCGGACCAAAAACATTCAGTACTTC. Amino acids: CASSSGRTKNIQYF. The chain recombines TRBV7-9 with TRBJ2-4; D gene uncertain. CDR1 SEHNR and CDR2 FQNEAQ come from the germline V gene (reference sequence). This CDR3 has 14 residues. Trimming cost V 4 bases and J 2 bases, with 9 bases left between them.

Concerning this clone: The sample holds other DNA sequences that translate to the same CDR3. The CDR3 region has the DNA TGTGCCAGCAGCGCCACGAACACCGGGGAGCTGTTTTTT. Translation: CASSATNTGELFF. This chain uses TRBV9 with TRBJ2-2, with unresolved D. CDR1 SGDLS and CDR2 YYNGEE come from the germline V gene. Trimming took 3 bases from V and 0 from J, leaving 3 bases between them. The length of the CDR3 is 13 residues.

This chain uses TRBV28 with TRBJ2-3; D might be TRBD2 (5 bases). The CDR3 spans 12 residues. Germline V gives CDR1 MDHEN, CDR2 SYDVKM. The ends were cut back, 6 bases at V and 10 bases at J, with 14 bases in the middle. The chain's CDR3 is CASRSGVAPQYF. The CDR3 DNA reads TGTGCCAGCAGGTCCGGGGTGGCGCCGCAGTATTTT.

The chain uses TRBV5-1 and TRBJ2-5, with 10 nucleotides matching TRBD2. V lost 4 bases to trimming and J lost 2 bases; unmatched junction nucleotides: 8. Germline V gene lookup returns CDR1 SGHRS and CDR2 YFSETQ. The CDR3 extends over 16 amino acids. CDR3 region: CASSRRTSGRQETQYF. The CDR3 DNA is TGCGCCAGCAGCCGAAGGACTAGCGGAAGACAAGAGACCCAGTACTTC. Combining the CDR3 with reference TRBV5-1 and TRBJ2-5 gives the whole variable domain KAGVTQTPRYLIKTRGQQVTLSCSPISGHRSVSWYQQTPGQGLQFLFEYFSETQRNKGNFPGRFSGRQFSNSRSEMNVSTLELGDSALYLCASSRRTSGRQETQYFGPGTRLLVL.

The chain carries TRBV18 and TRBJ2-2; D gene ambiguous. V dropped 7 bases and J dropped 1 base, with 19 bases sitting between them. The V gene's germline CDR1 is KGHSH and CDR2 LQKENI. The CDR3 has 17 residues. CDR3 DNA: TGTGCCAGCTGTCGATTTCCAGGCAGCAAGAACACCGGGGAGCTGTTTTTT. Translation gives CASCRFPGSKNTGELFF.

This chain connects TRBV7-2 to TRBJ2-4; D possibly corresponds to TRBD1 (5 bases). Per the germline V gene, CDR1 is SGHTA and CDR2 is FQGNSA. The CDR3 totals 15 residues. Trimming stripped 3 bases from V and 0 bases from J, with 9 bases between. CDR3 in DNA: TGTGCCAGCAGCTTCCCAGGGATAGCCAAAAACATTCAGTACTTC. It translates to CASSFPGIAKNIQYF.

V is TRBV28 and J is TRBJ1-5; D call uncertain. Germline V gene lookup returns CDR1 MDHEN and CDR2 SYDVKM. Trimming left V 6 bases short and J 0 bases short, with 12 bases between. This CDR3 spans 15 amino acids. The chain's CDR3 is CASRSQLYSNQPQHF. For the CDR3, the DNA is TGTGCCAGCAGATCTCAATTATATAGCAATCAGCCCCAGCATTTT.

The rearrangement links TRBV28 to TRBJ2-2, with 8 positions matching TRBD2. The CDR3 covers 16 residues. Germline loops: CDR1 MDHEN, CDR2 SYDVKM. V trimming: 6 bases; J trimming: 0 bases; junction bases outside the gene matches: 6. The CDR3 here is CASRRAGDPNTGELFF. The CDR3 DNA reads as TGTGCCAGCAGACGAGCGGGGGACCCGAACACCGGGGAGCTGTTTTTT.